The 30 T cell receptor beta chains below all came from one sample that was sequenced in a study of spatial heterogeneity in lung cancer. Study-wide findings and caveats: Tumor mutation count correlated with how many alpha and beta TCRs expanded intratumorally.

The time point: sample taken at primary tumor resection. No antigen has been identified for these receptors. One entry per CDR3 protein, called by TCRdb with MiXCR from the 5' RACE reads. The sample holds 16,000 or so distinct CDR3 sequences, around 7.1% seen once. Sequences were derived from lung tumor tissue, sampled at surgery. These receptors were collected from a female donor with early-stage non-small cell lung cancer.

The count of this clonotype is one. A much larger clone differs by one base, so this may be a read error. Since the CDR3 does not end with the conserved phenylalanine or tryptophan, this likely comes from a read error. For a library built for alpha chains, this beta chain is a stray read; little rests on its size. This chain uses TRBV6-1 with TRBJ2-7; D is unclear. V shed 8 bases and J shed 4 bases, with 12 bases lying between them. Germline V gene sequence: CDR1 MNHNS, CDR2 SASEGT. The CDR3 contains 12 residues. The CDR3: CASASVGYEQYL. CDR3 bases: TGTGCCAGCGCCTCGGTCGGATACGAGCAGTACTTA.

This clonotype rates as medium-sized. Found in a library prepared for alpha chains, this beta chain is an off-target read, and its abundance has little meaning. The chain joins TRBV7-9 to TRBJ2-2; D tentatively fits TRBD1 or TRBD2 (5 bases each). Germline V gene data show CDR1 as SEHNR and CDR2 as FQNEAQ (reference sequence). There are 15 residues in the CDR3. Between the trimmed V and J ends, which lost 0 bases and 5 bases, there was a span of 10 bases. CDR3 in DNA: TGTGCCAGCAGCTTAGCGGGACCTGATACCGGGGAGCTGTTTTTT. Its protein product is CASSLAGPDTGELFF.

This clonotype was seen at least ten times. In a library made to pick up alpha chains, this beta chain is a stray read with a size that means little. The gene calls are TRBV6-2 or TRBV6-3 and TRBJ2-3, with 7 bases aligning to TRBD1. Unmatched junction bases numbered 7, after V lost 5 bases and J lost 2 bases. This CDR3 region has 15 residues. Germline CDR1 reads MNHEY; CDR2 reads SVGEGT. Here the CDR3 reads CASSARDSYTDTQYF. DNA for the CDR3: TGTGCCAGCAGTGCCCGGGACAGTTACACAGATACGCAGTATTTT.

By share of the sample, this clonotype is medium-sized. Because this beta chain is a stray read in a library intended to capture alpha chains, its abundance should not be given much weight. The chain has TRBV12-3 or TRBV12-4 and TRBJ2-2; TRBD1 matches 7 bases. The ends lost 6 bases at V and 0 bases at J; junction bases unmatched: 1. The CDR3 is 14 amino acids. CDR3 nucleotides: TGTGCCAGCAGCGGGACAGCGAACACCGGGGAGCTGTTTTTT. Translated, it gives CASSGTANTGELFF.

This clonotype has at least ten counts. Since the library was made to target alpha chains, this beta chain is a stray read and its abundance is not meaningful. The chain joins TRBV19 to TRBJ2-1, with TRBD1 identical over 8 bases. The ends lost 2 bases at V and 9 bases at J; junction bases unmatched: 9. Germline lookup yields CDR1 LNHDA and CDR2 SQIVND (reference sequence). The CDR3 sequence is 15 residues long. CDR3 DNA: TGTGCCAGTAGTATATACGGCAGGGGGCAGGGTGAGCAGTTCTTC. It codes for CASSIYGRGQGEQFF.

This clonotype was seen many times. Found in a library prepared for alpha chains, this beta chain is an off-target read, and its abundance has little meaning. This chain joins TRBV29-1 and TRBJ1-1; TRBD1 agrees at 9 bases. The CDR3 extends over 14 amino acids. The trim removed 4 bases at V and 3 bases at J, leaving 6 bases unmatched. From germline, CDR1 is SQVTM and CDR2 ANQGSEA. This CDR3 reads CSVVQTGGYTEAFF. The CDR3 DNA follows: TGCAGCGTTGTCCAGACAGGGGGGTACACTGAAGCTTTCTTT.

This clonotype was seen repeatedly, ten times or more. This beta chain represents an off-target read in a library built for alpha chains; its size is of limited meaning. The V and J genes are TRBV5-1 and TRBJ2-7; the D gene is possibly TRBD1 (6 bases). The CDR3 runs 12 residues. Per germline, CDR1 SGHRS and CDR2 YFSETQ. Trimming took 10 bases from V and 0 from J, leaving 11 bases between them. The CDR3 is CASQGSSYEQYF. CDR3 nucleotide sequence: TGCGCCTCCCAGGGGAGCTCCTACGAGCAGTACTTC.

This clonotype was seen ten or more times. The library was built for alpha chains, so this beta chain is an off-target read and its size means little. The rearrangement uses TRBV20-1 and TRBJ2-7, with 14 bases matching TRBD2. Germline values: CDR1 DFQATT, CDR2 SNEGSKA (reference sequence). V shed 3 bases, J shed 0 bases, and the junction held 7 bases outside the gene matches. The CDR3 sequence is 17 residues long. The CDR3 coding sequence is TGCAGTGCTAGCGGGACTAGCGGGGGACTAAGCTCCTACGAGCAGTACTTC. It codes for CSASGTSGGLSSYEQYF.

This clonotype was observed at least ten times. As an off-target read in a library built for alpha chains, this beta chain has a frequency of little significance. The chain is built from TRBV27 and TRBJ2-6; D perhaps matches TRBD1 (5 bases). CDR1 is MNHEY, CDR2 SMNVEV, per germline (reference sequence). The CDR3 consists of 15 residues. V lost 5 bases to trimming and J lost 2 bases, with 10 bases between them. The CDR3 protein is CASSAQGTGANVLTF. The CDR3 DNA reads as TGTGCCAGCAGTGCTCAGGGAACTGGGGCCAACGTCCTGACTTTC.

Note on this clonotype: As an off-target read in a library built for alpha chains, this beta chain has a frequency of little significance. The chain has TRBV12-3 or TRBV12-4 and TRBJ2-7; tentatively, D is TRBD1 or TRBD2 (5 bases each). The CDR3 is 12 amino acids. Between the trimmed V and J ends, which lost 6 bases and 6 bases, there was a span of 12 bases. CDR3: CASSLRGGEQYF. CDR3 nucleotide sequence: TGTGCCAGCAGCCTCCGGGGCGGCGAGCAGTACTTC.

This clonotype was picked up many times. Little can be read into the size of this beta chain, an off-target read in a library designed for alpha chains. CDR3 sequence: CASSLLGEQFF. CDR3 nucleotides: TGTGCCAGCAGCTTACTGGGTGAGCAGTTCTTC. V usage is TRBV7-2 and J usage is TRBJ2-1; D gene unclear. Trimming cost V 2 bases and J 9 bases, with 5 bases left between them. CDR1 is SGHTA and CDR2 is FQGNSA in the germline V gene. This CDR3 is built from 11 residues.

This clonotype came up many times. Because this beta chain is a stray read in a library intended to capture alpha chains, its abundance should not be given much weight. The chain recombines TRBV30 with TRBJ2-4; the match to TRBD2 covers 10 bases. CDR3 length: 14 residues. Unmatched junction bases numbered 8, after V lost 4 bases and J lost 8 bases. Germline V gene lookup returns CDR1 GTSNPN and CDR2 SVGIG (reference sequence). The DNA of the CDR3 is TGTGCCTGGACCACAGCGGGGGGGCCGTACATTCAGTACTTC. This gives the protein CAWTTAGGPYIQYF.

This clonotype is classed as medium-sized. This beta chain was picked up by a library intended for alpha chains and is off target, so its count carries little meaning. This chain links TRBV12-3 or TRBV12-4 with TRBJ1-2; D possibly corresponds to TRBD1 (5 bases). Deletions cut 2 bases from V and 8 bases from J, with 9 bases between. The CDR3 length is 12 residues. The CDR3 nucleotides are TGTGCCAGCAGTTTAACGCAGGGCGGCTACACCTTC. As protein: CASSLTQGGYTF.

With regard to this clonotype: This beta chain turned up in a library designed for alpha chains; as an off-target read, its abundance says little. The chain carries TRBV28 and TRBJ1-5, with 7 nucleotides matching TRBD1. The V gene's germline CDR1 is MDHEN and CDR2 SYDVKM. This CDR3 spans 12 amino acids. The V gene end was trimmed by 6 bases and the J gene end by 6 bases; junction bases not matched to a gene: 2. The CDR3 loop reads CASRNRGQPQHF. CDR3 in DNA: TGTGCCAGCAGGAACAGGGGTCAGCCCCAGCATTTT.

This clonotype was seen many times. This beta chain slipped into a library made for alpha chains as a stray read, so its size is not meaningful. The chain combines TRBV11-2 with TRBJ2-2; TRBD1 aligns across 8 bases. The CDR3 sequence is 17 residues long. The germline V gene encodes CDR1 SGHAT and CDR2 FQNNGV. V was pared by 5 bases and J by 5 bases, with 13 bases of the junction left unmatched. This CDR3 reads CASSARDRSYFTGELFF. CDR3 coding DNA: TGTGCCAGCAGCGCCCGGGACAGGAGCTATTTTACCGGGGAGCTGTTTTTT.

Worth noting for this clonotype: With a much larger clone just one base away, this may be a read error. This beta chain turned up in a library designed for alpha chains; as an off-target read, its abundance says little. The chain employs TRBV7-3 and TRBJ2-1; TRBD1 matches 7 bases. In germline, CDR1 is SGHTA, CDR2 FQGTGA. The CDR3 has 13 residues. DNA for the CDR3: TGTGCCGGCAGCTTTCAGACAGGGTTTGAGCAGTTCTTC. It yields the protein CAGSFQTGFEQFF. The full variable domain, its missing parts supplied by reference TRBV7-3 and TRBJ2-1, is GAGVSQTPSNKVTEKGKYVELRCDPISGHTALYWYRQSLGQGPEFLIYFQGTGAADDSGLPNDRFFAVRPEGSVSTLKIQRTERGDSAVYLCAGSFQTGFEQFFGPGTRLTVL.

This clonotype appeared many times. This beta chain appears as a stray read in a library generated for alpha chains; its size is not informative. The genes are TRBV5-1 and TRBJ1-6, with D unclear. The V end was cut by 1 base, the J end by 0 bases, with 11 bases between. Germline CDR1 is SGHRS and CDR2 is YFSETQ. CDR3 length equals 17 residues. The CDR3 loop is CASSLRGESSYNSPLHF. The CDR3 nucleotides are TGCGCCAGCAGCTTGCGGGGAGAAAGCTCCTATAATTCACCCCTCCACTTT.

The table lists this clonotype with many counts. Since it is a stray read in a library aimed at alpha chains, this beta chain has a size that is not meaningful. The DNA of the CDR3 is TGTGCCAGCAGCCTAGGGAGAGGGAACACTGAAGCTTTCTTT. Amino acid sequence: CASSLGRGNTEAFF. The rearrangement links TRBV12-3 or TRBV12-4 to TRBJ1-1; D is unresolved. This CDR3 contains 14 residues. Between the trimmed V and J ends, which lost 6 bases and 1 base, there was a span of 12 bases.

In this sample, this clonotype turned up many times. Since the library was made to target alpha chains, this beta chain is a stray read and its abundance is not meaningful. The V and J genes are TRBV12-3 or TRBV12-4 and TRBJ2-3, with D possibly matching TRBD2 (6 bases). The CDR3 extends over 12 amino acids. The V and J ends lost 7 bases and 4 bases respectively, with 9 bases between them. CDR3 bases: TGTGCCAGCACCGGGACTTCAGATACGCAGTATTTT. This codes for CASTGTSDTQYF.

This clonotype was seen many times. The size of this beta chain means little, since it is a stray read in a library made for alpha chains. For the CDR3, the DNA is TGTGCCAGCAGTTTATGGGCAGGGGGCACAGATACGCAGTATTTT. This sequence encodes CASSLWAGGTDTQYF. This rearrangement joins TRBV28 to TRBJ2-3; D is possibly TRBD1 (6 bases). Germline V gene sequence: CDR1 MDHEN, CDR2 SYDVKM. Trimming shortened V by 0 bases and J by 1 base, and 8 bases separated the two germline ends. CDR3 length equals 15 residues.

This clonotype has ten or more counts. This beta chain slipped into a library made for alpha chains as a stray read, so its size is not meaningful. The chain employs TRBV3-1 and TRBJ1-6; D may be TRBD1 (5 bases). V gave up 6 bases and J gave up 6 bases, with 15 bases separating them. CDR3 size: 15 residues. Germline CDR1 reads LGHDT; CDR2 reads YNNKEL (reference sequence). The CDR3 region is CASSSTDSSNSPLHF. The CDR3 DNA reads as TGTGCCAGCAGTTCGACAGATTCGTCTAATTCACCCCTCCACTTT.

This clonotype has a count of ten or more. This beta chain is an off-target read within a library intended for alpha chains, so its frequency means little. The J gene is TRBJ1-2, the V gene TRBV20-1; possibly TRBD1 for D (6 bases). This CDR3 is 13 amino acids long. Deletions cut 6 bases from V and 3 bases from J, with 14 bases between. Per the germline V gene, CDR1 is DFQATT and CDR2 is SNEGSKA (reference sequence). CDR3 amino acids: CSASPGGDYGYTF. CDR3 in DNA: TGCAGTGCCAGTCCTGGGGGCGACTATGGCTACACCTTC.

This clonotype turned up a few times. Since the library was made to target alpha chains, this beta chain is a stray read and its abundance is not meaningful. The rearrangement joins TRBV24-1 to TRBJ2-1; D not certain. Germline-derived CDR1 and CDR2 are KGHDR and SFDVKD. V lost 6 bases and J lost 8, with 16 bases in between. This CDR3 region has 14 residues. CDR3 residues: CATSPTLVGDEQFF. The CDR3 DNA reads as TGTGCCACCAGTCCGACCCTGGTGGGCGATGAGCAGTTCTTC.

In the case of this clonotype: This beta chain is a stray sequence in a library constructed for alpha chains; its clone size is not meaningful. The CDR3 region is CASSLATGAAYEQYF. CDR3 nucleotides: TGCGCCAGCAGCTTGGCTACAGGGGCGGCCTACGAGCAGTACTTC. The chain has TRBV5-1 and TRBJ2-7; 7 bases fit TRBD1. Germline V gene data show CDR1 as SGHRS and CDR2 as YFSETQ. The CDR3 extends over 15 amino acids. Trimming removed 0 bases from V and 2 bases from J; junction bases left unmatched: 5.

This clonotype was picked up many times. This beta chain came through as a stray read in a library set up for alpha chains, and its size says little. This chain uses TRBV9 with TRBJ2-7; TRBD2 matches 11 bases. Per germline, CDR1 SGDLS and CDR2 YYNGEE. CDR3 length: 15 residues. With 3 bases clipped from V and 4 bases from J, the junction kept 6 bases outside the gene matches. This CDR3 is CASSESTSGGYEQYF. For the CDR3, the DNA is TGTGCCAGCAGCGAGAGTACTAGCGGGGGTTACGAGCAGTACTTC.

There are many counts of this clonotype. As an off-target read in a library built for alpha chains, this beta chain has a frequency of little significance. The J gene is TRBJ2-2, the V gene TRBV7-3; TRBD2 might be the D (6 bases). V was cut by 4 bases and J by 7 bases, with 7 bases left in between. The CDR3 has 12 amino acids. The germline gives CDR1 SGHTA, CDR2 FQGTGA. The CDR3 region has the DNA TGTGCCAGCAGCTCGGACTACGGGGAGCTGTTTTTT. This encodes CASSSDYGELFF.

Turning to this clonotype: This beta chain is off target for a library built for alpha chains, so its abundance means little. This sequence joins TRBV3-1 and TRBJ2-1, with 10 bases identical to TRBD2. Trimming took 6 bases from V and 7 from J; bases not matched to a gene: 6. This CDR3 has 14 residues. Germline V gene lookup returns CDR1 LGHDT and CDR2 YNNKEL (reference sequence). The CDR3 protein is CASSPAGGRNEQFF. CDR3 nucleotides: TGTGCCAGCAGTCCAGCGGGGGGGCGGAATGAGCAGTTCTTC.

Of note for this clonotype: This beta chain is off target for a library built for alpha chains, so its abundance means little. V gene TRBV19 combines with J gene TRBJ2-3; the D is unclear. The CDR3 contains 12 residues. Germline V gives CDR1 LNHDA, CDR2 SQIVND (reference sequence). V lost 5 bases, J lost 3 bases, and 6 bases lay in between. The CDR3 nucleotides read TGTGCCAGTAGTCCGCGAACAGATACGCAGTATTTT. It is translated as CASSPRTDTQYF.

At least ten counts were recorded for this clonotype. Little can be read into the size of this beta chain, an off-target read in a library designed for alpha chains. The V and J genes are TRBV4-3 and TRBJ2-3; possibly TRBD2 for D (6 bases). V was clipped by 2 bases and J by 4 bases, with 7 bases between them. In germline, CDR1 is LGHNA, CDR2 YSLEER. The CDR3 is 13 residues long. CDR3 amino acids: CASSQWGADTQYF. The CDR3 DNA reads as TGCGCCAGCAGCCAATGGGGGGCAGATACGCAGTATTTT.

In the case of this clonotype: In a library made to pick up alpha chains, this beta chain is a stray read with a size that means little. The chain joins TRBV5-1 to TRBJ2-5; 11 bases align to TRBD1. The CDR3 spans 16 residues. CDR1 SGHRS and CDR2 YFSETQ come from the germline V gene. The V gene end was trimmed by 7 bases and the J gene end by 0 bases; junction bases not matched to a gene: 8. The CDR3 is CASAPGTGGYQETQYF. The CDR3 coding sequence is TGCGCCAGCGCTCCCGGGACAGGGGGATACCAAGAGACCCAGTACTTC.